This T cell receptor beta chain appears in the sequencing data of a study of T cell repertoires in cytomegalovirus infection. With 3 bases removed from V and 6 bases from J, the gap between germline ends came to 18 bases. The CDR3 runs 16 residues. The V gene's germline CDR1 is MNHNS and CDR2 SASEGT. TCRdb reprocessed the reads with MiXCR, giving one entry per CDR3 protein. The sample carries 900,000 to 950,000 distinct CDR3 sequences, roughly 30% recorded once. This clonotype was counted only a few times. The antigen is not known. Broader study findings: Clonotype analysis showed dominance of the ex vivo response by HLA-C-restricted CMV-specific TCR beta clonotypes.

This receptor was obtained from a human donor in good health (CMV status not recorded). Some clones in this sample may be carry-over from other donors' samples. The chain links TRBV6-1 to TRBJ1-5; D remains ambiguous. The sequencing used cultured CD8+ T cells from PBMCs, collected from culture after CMV antigen stimulation. The DNA for the CDR3 is TGTGCCAGCAGTGAGCTCTCGGTGCCCTTGTTTCAGCCCCAGCATTTT. It codes for CASSELSVPLFQPQHF.